This TCR beta chain was captured by sequencing in a study of CD8+CD57+ T cells in acquired aplastic anemia. Germline V gives CDR1 DFQATT, CDR2 SNEGSKA (reference sequence). CDR3 length: 15 residues. V lost 5 bases, J lost 0 bases, and 11 bases lay in between. Using genomic DNA as the template, TCR beta VDJ and CDR3 profiling was carried out. TCRdb re-analysed the reads in MiXCR, keeping a single row per CDR3 protein. This sample yields 33,000 or so distinct CDR3 sequences, of which 76% are seen a single time; 22% belongs to the top ten. The sequencing sample was made of sorted CD4+, CD8+, or CD8+CD57+ T cells (not recorded which) from PBMCs. This chain uses TRBV20-1 with TRBJ1-6; possible D gene TRBD1, 5 bases. The sequence came from a human donor in good health, serving as a control. The chain's CDR3 is CSAQPDSSYNSPLHF. Written as DNA, the CDR3 is TGCAGTGCTCAGCCCGACAGCTCCTATAATTCACCCCTCCACTTT.